This T cell receptor (beta chain) was retrieved from a study of cytomegalovirus exposure and HLA in healthy donors (dated by TCRdb to 2016 to 2017). Looking at the study overall: In an earlier analysis of roughly 500 of the donors, less than 350 Gb of sequence data and some 120 million unique TCR beta sequences from 150 million to 200 million T cells were reported. Around 320 gigabases of sequencing data and approximately 85 million unique TCR sequences were included in an early release covering about 700 HLA-typed donors. The genetic ancestry cluster associated with self-reported Caucasian donors included roughly 84% of the 300 to 400 genotyped donors. The study aimed to test whether cataloging public T cell receptors could reveal signatures of past pathogen exposure. The T cell repertoires of roughly 660 subjects were profiled by immunosequencing and related to cytomegalovirus serostatus. Along with the roughly 670-subject first cohort, a separate validation cohort of about 110 different subjects was used. High-throughput TCR immunosequencing, statistical association of individual TCRs with disease status, and machine learning were combined to predict cytomegalovirus infection status. A later analysis re-examined previously published TCR beta repertoires from more than 550 donors and added high-resolution HLA genotyping to investigate patterns of TCR occurrence. The later analysis used no new phenotypic data to find candidate immune exposures, relying instead on TCR beta sequences and their occurrence across donors. In an earlier analysis of more than 550 of the donors, high-throughput TCR beta sequencing was used to judge whether each TCR beta V gene segment behaved as functional or pseudogenic. Donor age, sex, ethnicity and CMV serostatus were compiled alongside the repertoire data. A later genetic analysis used genome-wide SNP genotypes for about 65% of the 666 donors, treating that subset as a discovery cohort. Every repertoire in the discovery cohort had been generated on one and the same sequencing platform. HLA typing included class I and class II loci at four-digit resolution. The number of typed donors differed by locus: about 629-630 for A, B, C, DRB1 and DQB1; some 500 for DQA1; 606 for DPA1; and some 450 for DPB1. Roughly five DR-DQ haplotypes were treated as single units for association and clustering because of strong linkage in the cohort. Among about 360 genotyped donors of the cohort, an average of approximately 240,000 unique TCR beta nucleotide sequences were sequenced per donor, around 20% of them non-productive. Summary of the overall study and its limitations: In a later analysis, most CMV-associated TCR beta chains were found to appear HLA-restricted, with HLA associations seemingly driven largely by CMV exposure. A further reported finding was that TCR beta sequences accurately predicted the HLA-A and HLA-B alleles for most subjects in the first cohort. Some IMGT-functional V segments, including TRBV6-2 and TRBV6-3, could not be distinguished by the 87-base-pair reads and were therefore excluded. A few of the identified cytomegalovirus-associated TCR beta chains were confirmed in vitro to be specific for cytomegalovirus antigens. Specific HLA alleles were associated with 18,000 or so TCR beta sequences at a false discovery rate of 0.05 in a later analysis. According to a later genetic analysis, donors in an Asian-associated ancestry cluster had fewer N-insertions in productive TCRs than the roughly 670-donor mean. The classifier was reported to diagnose cytomegalovirus status with high specificity and sensitivity in both the original cohort and the validation cohort. Across donors, most TCR sequences were observed very rarely, whereas some public TCRs were present in many individuals. In a later analysis, TCR association rates were found to vary across HLA loci, with the most associated TCRs seen for DRB1 alleles and the fewest for HLA-C alleles. In a later analysis, several top co-occurrence clusters were reported to appear linked to parvovirus B19, influenza, CMV and Epstein-Barr virus. Correlated functional status among segregating V segments might be attributable to linkage disequilibrium, but an unknown experimental factor could not be ruled out. The only immune exposure information available for the cohort was CMV serostatus. Roughly uniform sequencing depth across donors was assumed in presence/absence analyses, although this assumption may not hold. A later analysis found that HLA-associated TCR beta chains were more clonally expanded and had lower generation probabilities than equally common non-associated chains. About 15 rarely observed V segments, including chromosome 9 orphons, were excluded from the earlier analysis of approximately 600 of the donors because counts were too low. Only TCR beta chains were sequenced in this cohort, and the absence of alpha or paired-chain data limited detectable features. In an earlier analysis of a few hundred of the donors, most TCR beta V segments were observed in productive rearrangements about 90% or about 30% of the time, broadly matching IMGT annotations. An association between a missense DCLRE1C variant and V-gene and J-gene trimming of TCR beta chains was found in a later genetic analysis and replicated in an independent cohort. Assigning TCR associations to individual alleles was difficult when HLA alleles, especially DR and DQ, strongly co-occurred. The study listed approximately 150 TCR beta chains as associated with cytomegalovirus. Because HLA typing was missing for some donors at each locus, association tests included only the typed subset. It was suggested by the authors that the approach could potentially be generalized to other disease states and immunological phenotypes. A group of highly shared sequence variants was considered likely to be a technical artifact of the sequencing pipeline.

The library was produced with the immunoSEQ multiplex PCR assay. The multiplex PCR relied on a mix of 60 forward primers for TCR Vbeta segments and 13 reverse primers for TCR Jbeta segments. A multiplex PCR assay on genomic DNA amplified the CDR3 region of rearranged TCR beta genes. Amplified TCR beta libraries were sequenced as 87-base-pair reads on the Illumina HiSeq System. As for the authors' bioinformatics: A later analysis tallied about 77 million unique TCR beta chains across the 600 to 700 repertoires, and about 12 million of those chains were shared by two or more donors. To remove PCR and sequencing errors, raw reads were error-corrected and collapsed into unique sequences using a nearest-neighbor algorithm that merged closely related sequences. To assign V, D and J gene segments, CDR3 sequences were aligned to IMGT reference sequences. For a sequence to be retained, a match of at least six nucleotides was required to both a V gene segment and a J gene segment. A rearrangement counted as productive if the CDR3 had no stop codons and remained in frame with V and J, and every other rearrangement counted as non-productive. CDR3 was defined according to IMGT convention as the region running from the second conserved V-encoded cysteine to the conserved J-encoded phenylalanine. The earlier analysis of 500 to 650 of the donors excluded any sequence lacking an unambiguous match to a single V gene segment. An earlier analysis of fewer than 750 of the donors classified V segments as functional when productive rearrangements were above 56.7% and as segregating when the standard deviation between donors was above 5%. A statistical classification framework was built to diagnose cytomegalovirus status from the catalog of TCR beta chain sequences. In a later analysis, TCR nucleotide sequences were compared against IMGT/GENE-DB human TR gene sequences so that V and J genes could be assigned. In a later analysis, CDR3 sequences and most-parsimonious VDJ recombination scenarios were assigned using the TCRdist pipeline. A later analysis defined each TCR beta chain by its CDR3 amino acid sequence plus V-gene family, and excluded reads lacking a unique V-gene family. As a way to deal with suspected cross-contamination and a sequencing artifact, a later analysis dropped under 600 nucleotide sequences that were highly shared and had low generation probability. In a later analysis, a clonal expansion index was calculated for each public chain from normalized within-repertoire ranks of inferred template counts. In a later analysis, generation probabilities were computed with a VDJ recombination model fitted to out-of-frame rearrangements, and the resulting probabilities were checked against IGoR. A later analysis scored TCR-TCR, TCR-HLA and TCR-CMV co-occurrence with hypergeometric tests, applying a repertoire-size bias correction to TCR pairs. A later analysis estimated false discovery rates by permuting HLA or CMV assignments 20 times. A later analysis grouped co-occurring TCRs with DBSCAN, adding TCRdist sequence similarity when clustering within HLA-allele-positive subsets. Co-occurrence clustering excluded repertoires with fewer than 30,000 or more than 120,000 public chains, plus five with anomalous nucleotide sharing. As stored in TCRdb, this immuneACCESS dataset retains in-frame rearrangements with V and J assigned. A fraction of the clones does not appear; measured against another copy, unresolved V genes explain less than half of the discrepancy, and the remainder lacks a known reason. V and J calls and clone size follow that table, whereas D and trimming were derived from the DNA. The sample table records about 220,000 clones; about 75% of these occur just once. 1.8% of the sample is held by the ten biggest clonotypes.

As concerns this clone: Its cognate antigen has yet to be identified. Base qualities are not at hand, and no much larger clone is one base apart.

The cohort consisted of hundreds of healthy bone marrow donors. At the time of sampling, every cohort member was nominally healthy, though immune exposures that went unrecorded were likely present. The donor was CMV seronegative and was included in the group of around 320 seronegative cohort members. A peripheral blood sample was provided by each donor, and peripheral blood mononuclear cells were used for TCR beta sequencing. Genomic DNA was extracted from the blood cell samples with the Qiagen DNeasy Blood Extraction Kit. Including the terminal cysteine and phenylalanine, the CDR3 comprises 15 residues. Just CDR3 DNA is preserved here, 45 bases in frame from base 1. Looking up the germline V gene (reference sequence) yields CDR1 SEHNR and CDR2 FQNEAQ. Cut back by 4 bases and 7 bases, the V and J ends lie 19 bases apart.

The receptor was derived from a male donor in good health and CMV-seronegative. The rearrangement combines TRBV7-9 with TRBJ1-2, with no D gene named confidently. The source material was PBMCs. The CDR3 amino acid sequence is: CASSSPLQISGGYTF. The sequenced DNA is TGTGCCAGCAGCTCCCCCCTACAAATATCAGGTGGCTACACCTTC.